These 9 T cell receptor beta chains were all obtained from the same sample, sequenced in a study of shared T cell receptors in the human thymus. Profiling relied on immunoSEQ multiplex PCR, and the TCRdb table lists in-frame clones only, not all of them. The sample includes roughly 700,000 clones, approximately 87% of them seen just once. The same specimen was also included in a second study, on human thymus T cells.

The sequenced sample was thymocytes. Receptor source: a boy in the first two years of life with a congenital heart defect.

The chain combines TRBV6-4 with TRBJ2-1; 10 nucleotides match TRBD2. The CDR3 runs 15 residues. CDR1 is MRHNA, CDR2 SNTAGT, per germline. After removal of 5 bases from V and 5 bases from J, the junction contained 6 bases not matched to a gene. CDR3 residues: CASSIAGGDDNEQFF. As DNA, the CDR3 is TGTGCCAGCAGTATAGCGGGGGGCGACGACAATGAGCAGTTCTTC.

This clone occurred once. The rearrangement joins TRBV6-1 to TRBJ2-7; D is perhaps TRBD2 (6 bases). The germline V gene encodes CDR1 MNHNS and CDR2 SASEGT. The ends were cut back, 4 bases at V and 4 bases at J, with 26 bases in the middle. This CDR3 has 18 amino acids. The CDR3 is CASSAGPTSLRRGYEQYF. The CDR3 nucleotides are TGTGCCAGCAGTGCCGGCCCGACCTCCCTCCGGCGGGGATACGAGCAGTACTTC.

This rearrangement joins TRBV6-4 to TRBJ2-3; D might be TRBD2 (6 bases). Germline values: CDR1 MRHNA, CDR2 SNTAGT. The V end lost 4 bases, the J end lost 6 bases, and 23 bases lay between the germline ends. The CDR3 totals 17 residues. The CDR3 protein is CASSVTPGTPPADTQYF. The CDR3 coding sequence is TGTGCCAGCAGTGTCACCCCCGGGACTCCCCCGGCGGATACGCAGTATTTT.

V usage is TRBV7-2 and J usage is TRBJ1-5; 11 bases align to TRBD1. The CDR3 extends over 18 amino acids. Germline loops: CDR1 SGHTA, CDR2 FQGNSA. V lost 5 bases and J lost 1; bases outside the gene matches: 10. Here the CDR3 DNA reads TGTGCCAGCAGCCCTAAGGACAGGGGGCGGGGAAGCAATCAGCCCCAGCATTTT. It specifies CASSPKDRGRGSNQPQHF.

The V gene is TRBV18, the J gene TRBJ2-1, with 7 bases aligning to TRBD1. The germline gives CDR1 KGHSH, CDR2 LQKENI. V shed 8 bases and J 4 bases; nucleotides not matched to a gene: 11. The CDR3 extends over 15 amino acids. CDR3 sequence: CASLRPGQTYNEQFF. The DNA for the CDR3 is TGTGCCAGCCTTAGACCGGGACAGACTTACAATGAGCAGTTCTTC.

The chain combines TRBV7-9 with TRBJ2-5, with TRBD1 as a possible D gene (6 bases). CDR1 is SEHNR and CDR2 is FQNEAQ in the germline V gene (reference sequence). V lost 4 bases, J lost 2 bases, and 8 bases lay in between. The CDR3 covers 13 residues. The CDR3 reads CASSYRAQETQYF. DNA of the CDR3: TGTGCCAGCAGCTACAGGGCGCAAGAGACCCAGTACTTC.

This chain joins TRBV6-1 and TRBJ2-7; 8 bases line up with TRBD2. The CDR3 has 16 residues. V lost 4 bases, J lost 5 bases, and 13 bases stayed unmatched. Looked up from germline, CDR1 is MNHNS and CDR2 is SASEGT. The CDR3 loop reads CASSALGSGSIHEQYF. Written as DNA, the CDR3 is TGTGCCAGCAGTGCCCTTGGGAGCGGGAGTATCCACGAGCAGTACTTC.

J is TRBJ1-1 and V is TRBV4-3; D ambiguous. Germline lookup yields CDR1 LGHNA and CDR2 YSLEER. Trimming left V 0 bases short and J 1 base short, with 12 bases between. This CDR3 is 16 amino acids long. Written as DNA, the CDR3 is TGCGCCAGCAGCCAAGATTGGGCGGGCCAGAACACTGAAGCTTTCTTT. Translation: CASSQDWAGQNTEAFF.

The genes are TRBV14 and TRBJ2-1; perhaps TRBD1 as D (6 bases). Germline assignment: CDR1 SGHDN and CDR2 FVKESK. This CDR3 has 17 amino acids. Trimming removed 3 bases from V and 6 bases from J, with 21 bases in between. Here the CDR3 DNA reads TGTGCCAGCAGCCAGACGGCGACAGGATCCTATTGCAATGAGCAGTTCTTC. Amino acids: CASSQTATGSYCNEQFF. The full variable domain, its missing parts supplied by reference TRBV14 and TRBJ2-1, is EAGVTQFPSHSVIEKGQTVTLRCDPISGHDNLYWYRRVMGKEIKFLLHFVKESKQDESGMPNNRFLAERTGGTYSTLKVQPAELEDSGVYFCASSQTATGSYCNEQFFGPGTRLTVL.